The 32 T cell receptor beta chains in this list originate from one sample, sequenced in a study of T cells in Graves' hyperthyroidism and ophthalmopathy (dated 2019 in TCRdb). The library came from multiplex PCR. Reads for this sample came from an Illumina HiSeq 2000. The TCR beta CDR3 regions were amplified from RNA transcripts. The TCR CDR3 was subjected to a first round of RT-PCR using the HTBI primer set and the Qiagen OneStep RT-PCR kit. The public reads were reanalyzed by TCRdb: fastp trimming at Q25, MiXCR alignment, in-frame beta chains only. A single entry per CDR3 protein holds the most common genes and DNA from its merged rows. The sample has some 510,000 distinct CDR3 sequences on record, less than 25% of them singletons. The ten largest clones represent around a quarter of the sample. The sample taken for sequencing was blood. The source is a man aged 18 to 29 with Graves' hyperthyroidism.

The chain recombines TRBV24-1 with TRBJ2-7, with a weak D call TRBD2 (6 bases). The CDR3 runs to 14 residues. Germline V gene lookup returns CDR1 KGHDR and CDR2 SFDVKD. Trimming cost V 7 bases and J 0 bases, with 12 bases left between them. CDR3 protein: CATSTDGSSYEQYF. CDR3 sequence (DNA): TGTGCCACCAGCACCGACGGGAGCTCCTACGAGCAGTACTTC.

At least ten counts were recorded for this clonotype. The chain combines TRBV5-6 with TRBJ2-5; the D is unclear. The CDR3 runs 12 residues. Trimming cost V 3 bases and J 4 bases, with 7 bases left between them. CDR1 and CDR2 from the germline V gene are SGHDT and YYEEEE. The CDR3 sequence: CASSSRRETQYF. The CDR3 region has the DNA TGTGCCAGCAGCTCGCGGCGAGAGACCCAGTACTTC. The entire variable domain, with the rest obtained from reference TRBV5-6 and TRBJ2-5, is as follows: DAGVTQSPTHLIKTRGQQVTLRCSPKSGHDTVSWYQQALGQGPQFIFQYYEEEERQRGNFPDRFSGHQFPNYSSELNVNALLLGDSALYLCASSSRRETQYFGPGTRLLVL.

In this sample, this clonotype turned up many times. This chain joins TRBV20-1 and TRBJ1-1; 10 bases map to TRBD1. Germline CDR1 and CDR2: DFQATT and SNEGSKA (reference sequence). The V and J ends lost 3 bases and 7 bases, in that order; junction bases with no gene match: 5. The CDR3 sequence is 13 residues long. Here the CDR3 reads CSASDRGPGEAFF. The CDR3 DNA reads TGCAGTGCTAGTGACAGGGGGCCAGGTGAAGCTTTCTTT.

The rearrangement links TRBV30 to TRBJ2-2; D might be TRBD1 (5 bases). The CDR3 covers 16 residues. The V and J ends lost 3 bases and 5 bases respectively, with 19 bases between them. From germline, CDR1 is GTSNPN and CDR2 SVGIG (reference sequence). In nucleotides, the CDR3 is TGTGCCTGGAGGAGACAGAAAGTAAGGTGGACCGGGGAGCTGTTTTTT. Its protein is CAWRRQKVRWTGELFF.

This clonotype was counted only a few times. This chain links TRBV12-3 or TRBV12-4 with TRBJ1-5; possible D gene TRBD1, 6 bases. The V end was cut by 5 bases, the J end by 4 bases, with 18 bases between. The CDR3 has 16 residues. The CDR3 loop is CASSRYTGSLNQPQHF. In nucleotides, the CDR3 is TGTGCCAGCAGTCGTTATACAGGGTCCCTAAATCAGCCCCAGCATTTT.

This clonotype was detected many times. V is TRBV2 and J is TRBJ1-2, with no clear D. Trimming took off 9 bases at V and 2 bases at J, with 10 bases between the two ends. CDR3 length: 12 amino acids. The germline CDR1 and CDR2 sequences are SNHLY and FYNNEI. For the CDR3, the DNA is TGTGCCAGACTGAATCGGAACTATGGCTACACCTTC. It codes for CARLNRNYGYTF.

The V gene is TRBV6-5, the J gene TRBJ2-2; the match to TRBD1 covers 8 bases. This CDR3 is built from 15 residues. V lost 4 bases to trimming and J lost 3 bases; unmatched junction nucleotides: 4. Germline V lookup: CDR1 MNHEY, CDR2 SVGAGI. CDR3 nucleotide sequence: TGTGCCAGCAGTTTCTGGACAGGGCACACCGGGGAGCTGTTTTTT. It translates to CASSFWTGHTGELFF.

This clonotype was counted ten times or more. The rearrangement uses TRBV5-1 and TRBJ2-5; perhaps D is TRBD1 or TRBD2 (6 bases each). CDR3 length: 14 residues. V was shortened by 4 bases and J by 5 bases, with 15 bases between the two germline ends. CDR1 is SGHRS, CDR2 YFSETQ, per germline. CDR3 loop: CASSVRGREETQYF. The CDR3 DNA sequence: TGCGCCAGCAGCGTCAGGGGCCGGGAGGAGACCCAGTACTTC.

This clonotype was counted ten times or more. V is TRBV12-3 or TRBV12-4 and J is TRBJ2-5; 10 nucleotides line up with TRBD1. The V and J ends lost 5 bases and 5 bases, in that order; junction bases with no gene match: 8. The CDR3 is 15 amino acids. CDR3 residues: CASSLGTGAWETQYF. The CDR3 DNA is TGTGCCAGCAGTCTAGGGACAGGGGCTTGGGAGACCCAGTACTTC.

This sequence joins TRBV12-5 and TRBJ1-2; a possible D gene is TRBD1 (6 bases). Germline CDR1 reads LGHNT; CDR2 reads FRNRAP. Trimming took 1 base from V and 8 from J, leaving 17 bases between them. The CDR3 covers 15 residues. The CDR3 loop reads CASGLAPTGIGGYTF. CDR3 nucleotides: TGTGCTAGTGGTTTGGCCCCCACAGGGATTGGAGGCTACACCTTC.

This clonotype was detected many times. This rearrangement joins TRBV28 to TRBJ1-1; 7 nucleotides match TRBD1. Germline loops: CDR1 MDHEN, CDR2 SYDVKM. CDR3 length equals 14 residues. V was pared by 4 bases and J by 0 bases, with 2 bases of the junction left unmatched. For the CDR3, the DNA is TGTGCCAGCAGTTGGGACAGCGTGAACACTGAAGCTTTCTTT. Translating it yields CASSWDSVNTEAFF.

This clonotype was seen at least ten times. The V and J genes are TRBV30 and TRBJ2-5, with a tentative D call TRBD1 (6 bases). Trimming removed 2 bases at V and 8 bases at J, with 15 bases between. The CDR3 spans 13 residues. Germline V gives CDR1 GTSNPN, CDR2 SVGIG (reference sequence). CDR3 sequence reads: CAWSTGGQLTQYF. CDR3 nucleotide sequence: TGTGCCTGGAGTACGGGCGGACAGCTAACCCAGTACTTC. The full variable domain, with the rest looked up from reference TRBV30 and TRBJ2-5, is SQTIHQWPATLVQPVGSPLSLECTVEGTSNPNLYWYRQAAGRGLQLLFYSVGIGQISSEVPQNLSASRPQDRQFILSSKKLLLSDSGFYLCAWSTGGQLTQYFGPGTRLLVL.

There are a few counts of this clonotype. This chain connects TRBV13 to TRBJ2-5; 9 bases are a match to TRBD2. The CDR3 length is 16 residues. Germline loops: CDR1 PRHDT, CDR2 FYEKMQ (reference sequence). With V trimmed by 6 bases and J by 5 bases, 13 bases remained unmatched. The CDR3 coding sequence is TGTGCCAGCAGTTCCTCTCCAAGCGGGGGGAGGGAGACCCAGTACTTC. Protein sequence: CASSSSPSGGRETQYF.

This clonotype was found many times. The J gene is TRBJ1-2, the V gene TRBV6-5; D is uncertain. Per germline, CDR1 MNHEY and CDR2 SVGAGI. The germline V and J ends were trimmed by 2 bases and 5 bases, with 18 bases remaining between them. This CDR3 comprises 16 residues. CDR3 DNA sequence: TGTGCCAGCAGTTACCGCGGCAGCAGCGACCTTTATGGCTACACCTTC. Amino acid sequence: CASSYRGSSDLYGYTF.

This clonotype was detected only a few times. This chain's CDR3 is CASSFRENQPQHF. The CDR3 DNA reads as TGTGCCAGCAGCTTCCGGGAGAATCAGCCCCAGCATTTT. This rearrangement joins TRBV11-2 to TRBJ1-5, with D uncertain. This CDR3 spans 13 amino acids. Trimming took 3 bases from V and 4 from J, leaving 7 bases between them. From germline, CDR1 is SGHAT and CDR2 FQNNGV. Variable domain in full (rest from reference TRBV11-2 and TRBJ1-5): EAGVAQSPRYKIIEKRQSVAFWCNPISGHATLYWYQQILGQGPKLLIQFQNNGVVDDSQLPKDRFSAERLKGVDSTLKIQPAKLEDSAVYLCASSFRENQPQHFGDGTRLSIL.

CDR3 residues: CASSLGGGGPEAFF. The CDR3 bases are TGCGCCAGCAGCTTGGGGGGGGGAGGGCCTGAAGCTTTCTTT. The chain combines TRBV5-1 with TRBJ1-1; D perhaps matches TRBD1 (5 bases). The CDR3 is made up of 14 amino acids. Germline values: CDR1 SGHRS, CDR2 YFSETQ. V lost 0 bases and J lost 6, with 12 bases in between.

The chain carries TRBV25-1 and TRBJ2-7; TRBD1 matches at 7 bases. This CDR3 has 16 residues. Trimming removed 1 base from V and 1 base from J; junction bases left unmatched: 7. From germline, CDR1 is MGHDK and CDR2 SYGVNS. This chain's CDR3 is CASSESPAGGSYEQYF. In DNA, the CDR3 is TGTGCCAGCAGTGAATCTCCGGCAGGGGGTTCCTACGAGCAGTACTTC.

The rearrangement joins TRBV6-1 to TRBJ2-2, with D possibly TRBD2 on 5 matching bases. Trimming took off 2 bases at V and 3 bases at J, with 13 bases between the two ends. CDR1 is MNHNS and CDR2 is SASEGT in the germline V gene. CDR3 length: 16 amino acids. The CDR3 here is CASSEWLEGDTGELFF. The CDR3 DNA sequence: TGTGCCAGCAGTGAATGGCTAGAGGGTGACACCGGGGAGCTGTTTTTT.

V usage is TRBV20-1 and J usage is TRBJ1-1; D possibly corresponds to TRBD1 (6 bases). The CDR3 spans 13 residues. Trimming took 5 bases from V and 1 from J, leaving 11 bases between them. Per the germline V gene, CDR1 is DFQATT and CDR2 is SNEGSKA (reference sequence). This chain's CDR3 is CSARRGRNTEAFF. In DNA, the CDR3 is TGCAGTGCTCGCAGGGGACGGAACACTGAAGCTTTCTTT.

This clonotype was picked up many times. The rearrangement uses TRBV6-1 and TRBJ1-1; no clear D. Germline values: CDR1 MNHNS, CDR2 SASEGT. The CDR3 consists of 12 residues. With 8 bases removed from V and 0 bases from J, the gap between germline ends came to 7 bases. The chain's CDR3 is CASFFLNTEAFF. CDR3 in DNA: TGTGCCAGCTTCTTTTTGAACACTGAAGCTTTCTTT.

There are a few counts of this clonotype. V and J are TRBV13 and TRBJ1-5; 9 bases match TRBD1. Germline V gives CDR1 PRHDT, CDR2 FYEKMQ (reference sequence). Losses at the gene ends were 1 base for V and 2 bases for J; bases not matched to a gene: 9. The CDR3 length is 18 residues. The CDR3 sequence: CASSLASPRDRGNQPQHF. CDR3 DNA: TGTGCCAGCAGCTTAGCGAGTCCTCGGGACAGGGGCAATCAGCCCCAGCATTTT.

For this clonotype: This could be a read error, since a much larger clone is one nucleotide away. As the CDR3 is not closed by the conserved phenylalanine or tryptophan, this likely results from a read error. V gene TRBV27 combines with J gene TRBJ2-7; D possibly uses TRBD1 or TRBD2 (5 bases each). V lost 2 bases and J 6 bases, leaving 11 bases between the germline ends. Germline V gene data show CDR1 as MNHEY and CDR2 as SMNVEV (reference sequence). The CDR3 is 13 residues long. The CDR3: CASSLREGPEQYL. The CDR3 bases are TGTGCCAGCAGTTTAAGAGAGGGACCCGAGCAGTACCTC.

This clonotype was found a few times. The J gene is TRBJ2-2, the V gene TRBV3-1; D is undetermined. V dropped 1 base and J dropped 0 bases, with 9 bases sitting between them. This CDR3 has 16 residues. The V gene's germline CDR1 is LGHDT and CDR2 YNNKEL (reference sequence). The CDR3 loop is CASSQGLFANTGELFF. CDR3 in DNA: TGTGCCAGCAGCCAAGGGCTGTTCGCGAACACCGGGGAGCTGTTTTTT.

V is TRBV12-3 or TRBV12-4 and J is TRBJ1-2; a possible D gene is TRBD1 (6 bases). This CDR3 has 12 amino acids. Trimming took off 8 bases at V and 8 bases at J, with 15 bases between the two ends. The CDR3 region has the DNA TGTGCCAGCGGCCGGACAGCGGGAGGCTACACCTTC. Translated: CASGRTAGGYTF.

At least ten counts were recorded for this clonotype. The chain uses TRBV6-4 and TRBJ1-5; D is possibly TRBD1 (6 bases). V lost 5 bases to trimming and J lost 0 bases, with 17 bases between them. Per the germline V gene, CDR1 is MRHNA and CDR2 is SNTAGT. The CDR3 contains 17 residues. CDR3 in amino acids: CASSPISTGLSNQPQHF. The CDR3 nucleotides are TGTGCCAGCAGTCCAATATCAACAGGGCTTAGCAATCAGCCCCAGCATTTT.

The sample holds many counts of this clonotype. V gene TRBV12-3 or TRBV12-4 combines with J gene TRBJ2-2; D unresolved. The V gene lost 6 bases and the J gene lost 0 bases, with 14 bases spanning the gap. There are 16 residues in the CDR3. CDR3 protein: CASRPLTLSNTGELFF. The CDR3 bases are TGTGCCAGCAGACCCCTGACACTTTCGAACACCGGGGAGCTGTTTTTT.

The table lists this clonotype with many counts. The V and J genes are TRBV6-2 or TRBV6-3 and TRBJ2-4; the match to TRBD2 covers 7 bases. V lost 0 bases to trimming and J lost 1 base; unmatched junction nucleotides: 6. Germline assignment: CDR1 MNHEY and CDR2 SVGEGT. The CDR3 spans 17 residues. The CDR3 bases are TGTGCCAGCAGTTACTCGAGCGGGGCACGGGCCAAAAACATTCAGTACTTC. Residues: CASSYSSGARAKNIQYF.

The V gene is TRBV19, the J gene TRBJ1-2; 10 bases match TRBD1. Germline V CDR1 and CDR2: LNHDA, SQIVND (reference sequence). The CDR3 extends over 11 amino acids. V lost 11 bases and J lost 5; bases outside the gene matches: 2. In DNA, the CDR3 is TGTGCCGCGGGACAGGGGTATGGCTACACCTTC. It yields the protein CAAGQGYGYTF. Full variable domain (remainder filled in from reference TRBV19 and TRBJ1-2): DGGITQSPKYLFRKEGQNVTLSCEQNLNHDAMYWYRQDPGQGLRLIYYSQIVNDFQKGDIAEGYSVSREKKESFPLTVTSAQKNPTAFYLCAAGQGYGYTFGSGTRLTVV.

There are many counts of this clonotype. This chain connects TRBV2 to TRBJ1-6, with a weak D call TRBD1 (5 bases). The length of the CDR3 is 14 residues. The germline V gene encodes CDR1 SNHLY and CDR2 FYNNEI. Trimming pared 7 bases from V and 8 bases from J, leaving 15 bases between. The CDR3 reads CASKSAGSDSPLHF. The CDR3 bases are TGTGCCAGCAAGTCCGCAGGGAGCGATTCACCCCTCCACTTT.

In this sample, this clonotype turned up many times. The chain uses TRBV6-1 and TRBJ1-5; 9 bases map to TRBD1. V shed 3 bases and J 6 bases; nucleotides not matched to a gene: 6. This CDR3 spans 15 amino acids. Germline-derived CDR1 and CDR2 are MNHNS and SASEGT. The CDR3 DNA sequence: TGTGCCAGCAGTGAGCCCAGACAGGGGGGTCAGCCCCAGCATTTT. It specifies CASSEPRQGGQPQHF.

The chain is built from TRBV7-8 and TRBJ1-5, with D perhaps matching TRBD1 (5 bases). The germline CDR1 and CDR2 sequences are SGHVS and FQNEAQ. The CDR3 consists of 14 residues. Trimming cost V 0 bases and J 5 bases, with 8 bases left between them. The CDR3 sequence is CASSLAEGDQPQHF. The CDR3, as DNA: TGTGCCAGCAGCTTAGCAGAAGGGGATCAGCCCCAGCATTTT. Variable domain in full (rest from reference TRBV7-8 and TRBJ1-5): GAGVSQSPRYKVAKRGQDVALRCDPISGHVSLFWYQQALGQGPEFLTYFQNEAQLDKSGLPSDRFFAERPEGSVSTLKIQRTQQEDSAVYLCASSLAEGDQPQHFGDGTRLSIL.

V gene TRBV15 combines with J gene TRBJ1-2; TRBD1 aligns across 8 bases. The CDR3 length is 15 residues. Germline lookup yields CDR1 LNHNV and CDR2 YYDKDF (reference sequence). The V gene end was trimmed by 3 bases and the J gene end by 6 bases; junction bases not matched to a gene: 9. The CDR3 DNA follows: TGTGCCACCAGCAGTCAGTCGCAGGGGGCTCATGGCTACACCTTC. This gives the protein CATSSQSQGAHGYTF.